This T cell receptor (beta chain) was sequenced in a study of T cell changes during pregnancy in multiple sclerosis. The table came from immunoSEQ multiplex PCR; TCRdb's copy has only in-frame clones and leaves some out. This table holds more than 55,000 clones, 80% to 95% found once. The length of the CDR3 is 14 residues. Germline V gene data show CDR1 as KGHSH and CDR2 as LQKENI. V dropped 0 bases and J dropped 4 bases, with 9 bases sitting between them. This TCR derives from a female donor in good health, enrolled as a control in a pregnancy study. Sequencing was performed on peripheral blood, taken in the first trimester of pregnancy. The chain uses TRBV18 and TRBJ1-1; possibly TRBD1 for D (5 bases). CDR3 DNA: TGTGCCAGCTCACCACCAGGGGTGAGCACTGAAGCTTTCTTT. As protein: CASSPPGVSTEAFF.